Each of the 20 T cell receptor beta chains below was sequenced from the same sample in a study of blood T cell repertoires in COVID-19. Measured with immunoSEQ multiplex PCR; TCRdb has only the in-frame clones, and not every one. The table records 200,000 to 250,000 clones, around 87% of them present only once. Input material: peripheral blood. Receptors were obtained from a woman in her forties or fifties with COVID-19, enrolled during active disease.

This sequence joins TRBV28 and TRBJ1-2; D perhaps matches TRBD1 (6 bases). In germline, CDR1 is MDHEN, CDR2 SYDVKM. This CDR3 comprises 13 residues. Trimming took off 7 bases at V and 8 bases at J, with 17 bases between the two ends. In nucleotides, the CDR3 is TGTGCCAGCACGGGGGGTCAGGGGAGCGGCTACACCTTC. As protein: CASTGGQGSGYTF.

The CDR3 nucleotides read TGTGCCATCACGCGGGGGCAGGCCACTGAAGCTTTCTTT. Its translation: CAITRGQATEAFF. This chain joins TRBV10-3 and TRBJ1-1; a weak D match, TRBD1 (6 bases). Germline-derived CDR1 and CDR2 are ENHRY and SYGVKD. Trimming took off 7 bases at V and 4 bases at J, with 13 bases between the two ends. This CDR3 has 13 amino acids.

The chain combines TRBV19 with TRBJ1-2; D gene unclear. Germline lookup yields CDR1 LNHDA and CDR2 SQIVND (reference sequence). The CDR3 extends over 13 amino acids. Trimming took 4 bases from V and 1 from J, leaving 7 bases between them. The CDR3 region is CASSSSSNYGYTF. DNA of the CDR3: TGTGCCAGTAGTAGTTCCAGTAACTATGGCTACACCTTC.

The chain carries TRBV2 and TRBJ1-4; weak D call: TRBD1 (6 bases). Deletions cut 5 bases from V and 7 bases from J, with 14 bases between. The CDR3 covers 14 residues. CDR1 is SNHLY, CDR2 FYNNEI, per germline. The CDR3 reads CASSTDRFVEKLFF. CDR3 DNA sequence: TGTGCCAGCAGTACCGACAGGTTCGTTGAAAAACTGTTTTTT.

This clone was counted only a few times. V usage is TRBV30 and J usage is TRBJ1-5; no definite D call. The CDR3 runs to 13 residues. Germline assignment: CDR1 GTSNPN and CDR2 SVGIG (reference sequence). The V gene lost 2 bases and the J gene lost 0 bases, with 5 bases spanning the gap. This CDR3 reads CAWSPSSNQPQHF. The CDR3 nucleotides read TGTGCCTGGAGTCCCTCTAGCAATCAGCCCCAGCATTTT.

The V and J genes are TRBV7-3 and TRBJ2-7, with D possibly TRBD1 on 6 matching bases. The germline CDR1 and CDR2 sequences are SGHTA and FQGTGA. Trimming left V 5 bases short and J 1 base short, with 9 bases between. The CDR3 runs 13 residues. CDR3 bases: TGTGCCAGCAGCCCTGACAGGTCCTACGAGCAGTACTTC. This encodes CASSPDRSYEQYF.

The chain is built from TRBV7-8 and TRBJ1-6; possibly TRBD1 for D (5 bases). The CDR3 extends over 14 amino acids. Germline V gene sequence: CDR1 SGHVS, CDR2 FQNEAQ. V dropped 3 bases and J dropped 7 bases, with 10 bases sitting between them. DNA of the CDR3: TGTGCCAGCAGCTTTCTCGGGGGGAATTCACCCCTCCACTTT. Translated, it gives CASSFLGGNSPLHF. Together with reference TRBV7-8 and TRBJ1-6, the CDR3 gives the full variable domain: GAGVSQSPRYKVAKRGQDVALRCDPISGHVSLFWYQQALGQGPEFLTYFQNEAQLDKSGLPSDRFFAERPEGSVSTLKIQRTQQEDSAVYLCASSFLGGNSPLHFGNGTRLTVT.

The V and J genes are TRBV3-1 (or the pseudogene TRBV3-2) and TRBJ2-3, with D possibly TRBD2 on 6 matching bases. CDR3 length equals 14 residues. CDR1 LGHDT and CDR2 YNNKEL come from the germline V gene (reference sequence). Trimming left V 2 bases short and J 6 bases short, with 12 bases between. The DNA for the CDR3 is TGTGCCAGCAGCCAACGGGACTCCGGGGATACGCAGTATTTT. It codes for CASSQRDSGDTQYF.

The chain uses TRBV20-1 and TRBJ2-3, with D hard to call. The length of the CDR3 is 15 residues. Germline assignment: CDR1 DFQATT and CDR2 SNEGSKA (reference sequence). The V end lost 3 bases, the J end lost 0 bases, and 13 bases lay between the germline ends. Here the CDR3 reads CSASRISLSTDTQYF. The CDR3 DNA is TGCAGTGCTAGTAGAATTAGCCTAAGCACAGATACGCAGTATTTT.

J is TRBJ1-2 and V is TRBV7-8, with D unresolved. The CDR3 sequence is 13 residues long. The germline V and J ends were trimmed by 0 bases and 7 bases, with 9 bases remaining between them. Germline CDR1 and CDR2: SGHVS and FQNEAQ. The CDR3 DNA sequence: TGTGCCAGCAGCTTAGCTGGGAGCCGTGGCTACACCTTC. It is translated as CASSLAGSRGYTF.

The V call is TRBV5-8, the J call TRBJ2-1; D is uncertain. CDR3 length equals 14 residues. Germline lookup yields CDR1 SGHTS and CDR2 YDEGEE. V shed 4 bases and J shed 7 bases, with 15 bases lying between them. DNA of the CDR3: TGTGCCAGCAGCCCCTCCGGTCGAGCAAATGAGCAGTTCTTC. Its translation: CASSPSGRANEQFF.

This clone was picked up one time. This chain connects TRBV27 to TRBJ2-3; the match to TRBD1 covers 7 bases. Germline trimming cut 6 bases from V and 2 bases from J; bases unmatched to any gene: 14. Germline V gene sequence: CDR1 MNHEY, CDR2 SMNVEV (reference sequence). The CDR3 has 17 residues. The CDR3 coding sequence is TGTGCCAGCAGAACCGCACAGGGGCCCGCTTCCACAGATACGCAGTATTTT. It translates to CASRTAQGPASTDTQYF.

The V gene is TRBV11-2, the J gene TRBJ2-5; D gene uncertain. This CDR3 comprises 15 residues. V lost 1 base and J lost 4, with 13 bases in between. Germline V lookup: CDR1 SGHAT, CDR2 FQNNGV. The CDR3 loop is CASSLGTVFRETQYF. DNA for the CDR3: TGTGCCAGCAGCTTAGGAACGGTGTTCCGAGAGACCCAGTACTTC. The variable domain in full, completed from reference TRBV11-2 and TRBJ2-5, reads EAGVAQSPRYKIIEKRQSVAFWCNPISGHATLYWYQQILGQGPKLLIQFQNNGVVDDSQLPKDRFSAERLKGVDSTLKIQPAKLEDSAVYLCASSLGTVFRETQYFGPGTRLLVL.

The chain joins TRBV19 to TRBJ1-1; D possibly corresponds to TRBD1 (6 bases). The ends were cut back, 2 bases at V and 1 base at J, with 23 bases in the middle. The germline gives CDR1 LNHDA, CDR2 SQIVND (reference sequence). This CDR3 contains 19 residues. The chain's CDR3 is CASSITPRWGPTSNTEAFF. The CDR3 nucleotides read TGTGCCAGTAGTATAACCCCCCGATGGGGGCCTACCTCGAACACTGAAGCTTTCTTT. The complete variable domain, with remaining parts taken from reference TRBV19 and TRBJ1-1, reads DGGITQSPKYLFRKEGQNVTLSCEQNLNHDAMYWYRQDPGQGLRLIYYSQIVNDFQKGDIAEGYSVSREKKESFPLTVTSAQKNPTAFYLCASSITPRWGPTSNTEAFFGQGTRLTVV.

The chain uses TRBV2 and TRBJ1-2; D not certain. Germline assignment: CDR1 SNHLY and CDR2 FYNNEI. Trimming took 3 bases from V and 6 from J, leaving 11 bases between them. The CDR3 sequence is 13 residues long. DNA for the CDR3: TGTGCCAGCAGTGAGAGGGTGCTGGATGGCTACACCTTC. Its translation is CASSERVLDGYTF.

The J gene is TRBJ2-2, the V gene TRBV7-8; 7 bases are shared with TRBD2. Germline V gene sequence: CDR1 SGHVS, CDR2 FQNEAQ. The CDR3 has 17 residues. With 2 bases clipped from V and 0 bases from J, the junction kept 6 bases outside the gene matches. The CDR3 sequence is CASSLSPGGPNTGELFF. The CDR3 bases are TGTGCCAGCAGCTTATCACCGGGGGGTCCGAACACCGGGGAGCTGTTTTTT.

The genes are TRBV5-6 and TRBJ1-1; TRBD1 is a possible D gene (5 bases). V was trimmed by 1 base and J by 10 bases, leaving 14 bases between them. The CDR3 covers 13 residues. Germline assignment: CDR1 SGHDT and CDR2 YYEEEE. The CDR3 sequence: CASSLQAGRGAFF. Here the CDR3 DNA reads TGTGCCAGCAGCTTGCAGGCAGGGAGGGGAGCTTTCTTT.

The V call is TRBV7-6, the J call TRBJ1-6; no definite D call. This CDR3 has 18 residues. V was cut by 3 bases and J by 0 bases, with 15 bases left in between. Germline CDR1 SGHVS, CDR2 FNYEAQ. The chain's CDR3 is CASSFSVLGSSYNSPLHF. The DNA of the CDR3 is TGTGCCAGCAGCTTTTCGGTTTTAGGGAGCTCCTATAATTCACCCCTCCACTTT.

This clone was counted once. V is TRBV5-4 and J is TRBJ1-1, with D unclear. Trimming took off 3 bases at V and 4 bases at J, with 10 bases between the two ends. Germline V gene data show CDR1 as SGHNT and CDR2 as YYREEE (reference sequence). CDR3 length: 13 amino acids. The CDR3 is CASSYNRGTEAFF. The DNA for the CDR3 is TGTGCCAGCAGCTACAATCGAGGCACTGAAGCTTTCTTT.

The chain uses TRBV7-8 and TRBJ2-1, with D possibly matching TRBD1 (5 bases). Germline-derived CDR1 and CDR2 are SGHVS and FQNEAQ. V was trimmed by 0 bases and J by 6 bases, leaving 24 bases between them. There are 19 residues in the CDR3. The CDR3 nucleotides are TGTGCCAGCAGCTTAGCGAGTGAGGACACCCTCTTACCCCTCAATGAGCAGTTCTTC. Translated, it gives CASSLASEDTLLPLNEQFF. The complete variable domain, with remaining parts taken from reference TRBV7-8 and TRBJ2-1, reads GAGVSQSPRYKVAKRGQDVALRCDPISGHVSLFWYQQALGQGPEFLTYFQNEAQLDKSGLPSDRFFAERPEGSVSTLKIQRTQQEDSAVYLCASSLASEDTLLPLNEQFFGPGTRLTVL.